This entry features one T cell receptor (beta chain) sequence. As originally analysed: Reference gene primer amplification gave nucleated cell count estimates. Assay used: immunoSEQ multiplex PCR; TCRdb lists only in-frame clones, some missing. The V and J calls and clone size come from that table; D and trimming were worked out from the DNA. This sample has 200,000 to 300,000 clones, with roughly 79% found just once. These data belong to a study of blood T cell repertoires in COVID-19. Across the whole study: Samples of COVID-19 (acute and convalescent) were obtained from the United States, Italy and Spain. The analysed material was cDNA or gDNA that came from T cells, B-cell-depleted T cells, or PBMCs.

Sequenced material: peripheral blood. The sequence came from a woman of 80 years or more with acute or convalescent COVID-19.

The CDR3 region is CASSLVQNTGELFF. Written as DNA, the CDR3 is TGTGCCAGCAGCTTGGTTCAAAACACCGGGGAGCTGTTTTTT. The V gene is TRBV5-4, the J gene TRBJ2-2, with D uncertain. The ends were cut back, 0 bases at V and 2 bases at J, with 5 bases in the middle. The germline CDR1 and CDR2 sequences are SGHNT and YYREEE (reference sequence). The CDR3 runs to 14 residues.